This T cell receptor (beta chain) was recovered during a study of T cell changes during pregnancy in multiple sclerosis. Profiled with immunoSEQ multiplex PCR; TCRdb holds only in-frame clones, not every one. The sample holds approximately 40,000 clones, over 80% seen once. The germline V and J ends were trimmed by 1 base and 6 bases, with 9 bases remaining between them. CDR3 length: 13 residues. Germline V gene lookup returns CDR1 LNHDA and CDR2 SQIVND (reference sequence). The source is a female donor with multiple sclerosis, enrolled in a pregnancy study. The J gene is TRBJ1-2, the V gene TRBV19; the D gene is possibly TRBD1 (5 bases). The sample taken for sequencing was peripheral blood. DNA of the CDR3: TGTGCCAGTAGTATAGGAGGGGCGGATGGCTACACCTTC. Its protein is CASSIGGADGYTF. The full variable domain, completed using reference TRBV19 and TRBJ1-2, is DGGITQSPKYLFRKEGQNVTLSCEQNLNHDAMYWYRQDPGQGLRLIYYSQIVNDFQKGDIAEGYSVSREKKESFPLTVTSAQKNPTAFYLCASSIGGADGYTFGSGTRLTVV.